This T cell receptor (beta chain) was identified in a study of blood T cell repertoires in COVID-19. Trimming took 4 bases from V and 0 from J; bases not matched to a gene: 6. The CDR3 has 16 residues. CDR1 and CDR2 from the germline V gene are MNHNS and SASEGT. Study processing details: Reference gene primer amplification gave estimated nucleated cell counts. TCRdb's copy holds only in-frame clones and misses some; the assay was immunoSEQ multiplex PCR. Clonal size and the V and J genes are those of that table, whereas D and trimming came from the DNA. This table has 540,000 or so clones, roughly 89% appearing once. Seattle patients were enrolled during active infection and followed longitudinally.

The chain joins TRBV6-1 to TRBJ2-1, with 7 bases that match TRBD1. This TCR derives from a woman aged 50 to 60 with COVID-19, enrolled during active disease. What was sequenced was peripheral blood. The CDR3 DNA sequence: TGTGCCAGCAGTGTGGACAGGAACCCCTCCTACAATGAGCAGTTCTTC. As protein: CASSVDRNPSYNEQFF.